The clone carrying this T cell receptor (beta chain) has a count of ten or more. The TCR library was built from RNA with a 3' RACE protocol and unique molecular identifiers. TCRdb ran MiXCR on the 3' RACE reads and lists one entry per CDR3 protein. The table shows about 89,000 distinct CDR3 sequences, with 6.9% occurring only once. The data are from a study of HIV-infected children after antiretroviral therapy interruption. J gave up 1 base and V 3 bases, and 11 bases lay outside the gene matches. This CDR3 region has 18 residues. CDR1 and CDR2 (germline): SGHDN, FVKESK. Treatment in this sample: PENTA 11 planned treatment interruption arm or continuous ART arm.

Source: CD45RA+ CD4+ T cells from PBMCs, pooled from several time points, taken from a donor given antiretroviral therapy, either interrupted or continuous. The subset: naive CD4+ CD45RA+ CD45RO- T cells. The source is a pool of human donors with HIV. J is TRBJ2-3 and V is TRBV14; 9 nucleotides align to TRBD1. Written as DNA, the CDR3 is TGTGCCAGCAGCCAGAACCCGGGACAGGGAGACGGCACAGATACGCAGTATTTT. Residues: CASSQNPGQGDGTDTQYF. Complete variable domain (other parts from reference TRBV14 and TRBJ2-3): EAGVTQFPSHSVIEKGQTVTLRCDPISGHDNLYWYRRVMGKEIKFLLHFVKESKQDESGMPNNRFLAERTGGTYSTLKVQPAELEDSGVYFCASSQNPGQGDGTDTQYFGPGTRLTVL.